This TCR beta chain was identified in a study of blood T cell repertoires in COVID-19. About the research overall: Researchers got acute and convalescent COVID-19 samples from the United States, Italy and Spain.

Per the authors' pipeline: Estimation of nucleated cell counts relied on the amplification of reference gene primers. Generated by immunoSEQ multiplex PCR, the TCRdb table keeps only in-frame clones and is missing some. D and trimming come from the DNA, and the V and J calls and clone size come from that table. The table lists about 120,000 clones, roughly nine tenths of them singletons. The receptor was derived from a man aged 65 to 85 with active or convalescent COVID-19. The sample was peripheral blood.

Here the CDR3 reads CASSLPGTGAGQPQHF. CDR3 DNA: TGTGCCAGTAGCCTCCCCGGGACAGGGGCTGGTCAGCCCCAGCATTTT. The chain uses TRBV19 and TRBJ1-5; the match to TRBD1 covers 10 bases. This CDR3 is 16 amino acids long. The V gene end was trimmed by 6 bases and the J gene end by 6 bases; junction bases not matched to a gene: 11. The germline V gene has CDR1 LNHDA and CDR2 SQIVND (reference sequence).